This is a list of T cell receptor beta chains from one sample in a study of blood T cell repertoires in COVID-19. Clones were read by immunoSEQ multiplex PCR, and TCRdb kept only the in-frame ones, dropping some. The sample has 35,000 or so clones; 90% are singletons. Sequenced input: peripheral blood. The receptors shown here come from a man between 65 and 79 years old with acute or convalescent COVID-19. The CDR3 runs from the conserved cysteine through the conserved F or W. The D gene is left open where the match is weak. Clone size is stated in some rows and not others, as once, few, many or a class when expanded.

V gene	D gene	J gene	clone size	CDR3 DNA	CDR3 protein
TRBV7-2	TRBD2	TRBJ2-1	-	TGTGCCAGCAGACTAGCGGAAAGCTCCTACAATGAGCAGTTCTTC	CASRLAESSYNEQFF
TRBV7-2	-	TRBJ1-2	once	TGTGCCAGCAGCTTGCAGGGGACTAACTATGGCTACACCTTC	CASSLQGTNYGYTF
TRBV28	TRBD2	TRBJ2-7	-	TGTGCCAGCAGTTCCCTGACTAGCTATTACGAGCAGTACTTC	CASSSLTSYYEQYF
TRBV5-6	TRBD2	TRBJ2-2	once	TGTGCCAGCAGCATTCTTCCGGGACTAGCGGGCAGGTGGACCGGGGAGCTGTTTTTT	CASSILPGLAGRWTGELFF
TRBV12-3/TRBV12-4	TRBD2	TRBJ2-7	-	TGTGCCAGCAGCACTAGCGCGGTCGAGCAGTACTTC	CASSTSAVEQYF
TRBV2	-	TRBJ1-3	-	TGTGCCAGCAGTGAAAATGTCGCTGGAAACACCATATATTTT	CASSENVAGNTIYF
TRBV4-3	TRBD1	TRBJ1-3	few	TGCGCCAGCAGCCAAACAGGGGCCCACTCTGGAAACACCATATATTTT	CASSQTGAHSGNTIYF
TRBV5-4	TRBD1	TRBJ1-2	-	TGTGCCAGCAGGGGGGGGACAGGGAACTATGGCTACACCTTC	CASRGGTGNYGYTF
TRBV11-2	-	TRBJ2-1	-	TGTGCCAGCAGCTTCCTAGTGGATAGTGAGCAGTTCTTC	CASSFLVDSEQFF
TRBV7-2	-	TRBJ1-1	-	TGTGCCAGCAGCTTTGACACTTCGTTCACTGAAGCTTTCTTT	CASSFDTSFTEAFF
TRBV27	TRBD2	TRBJ2-1	-	TGTGCCAGCAGTTTAATGACTAGCGGGCACAATGAGCAGTTCTTC	CASSLMTSGHNEQFF
TRBV11-2	-	TRBJ1-1	-	TGTGCCAGCAGCTTAAGACAGAACACTGAAGCTTTCTTT	CASSLRQNTEAFF
TRBV6-4	-	TRBJ2-3	-	TGTGCCAGCAGCACCGGACTGACGGGTGCAGATACGCAGTATTTT	CASSTGLTGADTQYF
TRBV27	-	TRBJ1-6	-	TGTGCCAGCAGTCCGGACATAGCTAATTCACCCCTCCACTTT	CASSPDIANSPLHF
TRBV6-5	-	TRBJ2-7	-	TGTGCCAGCAGAGACGGAGGCAGCTCCTACGAGCAGTACTTC	CASRDGGSSYEQYF
TRBV3-1/TRBV3-2	TRBD2	TRBJ2-7	-	TGTGCCAGCAGCCAAGAGGCGGGAGTCAGCCACGAGCAGTACTTC	CASSQEAGVSHEQYF
TRBV10-3	TRBD1	TRBJ2-2	-	TGTGCCATCAGGGGGGACAGCCCGAACACCGGGGAGCTGTTTTTT	CAIRGDSPNTGELFF
TRBV18	-	TRBJ1-6	-	TGTGCCAGCTCACCGGGGCAGTCGAGCTCCTATAATTCACCCCTCCACTTT	CASSPGQSSSYNSPLHF
TRBV12-3/TRBV12-4	-	TRBJ2-1	-	TGTGCCAGCAGTTTGGGGGGAGAGCAGTTCTTC	CASSLGGEQFF
TRBV19	-	TRBJ1-2	-	TGTGCCAGTAGTATGGACGGGGAACACTATGGCTACACCTTC	CASSMDGEHYGYTF
TRBV20-1	-	TRBJ2-7	once	TGCAGTGCTAGGAAAGCATACGAGCAGTACTTC	CSARKAYEQYF
TRBV5-5	TRBD2	TRBJ2-3	-	TGTGCCAGCAGCCCGTTACTAGCGGGAGGGAGGGAGGCGCAGTATTTT	CASSPLLAGGREAQYF
TRBV7-3	TRBD1	TRBJ1-2	-	TGTGCCAGCAGCTTGACAGGGGAGGATGGCTACACCTTC	CASSLTGEDGYTF
TRBV11-1	-	TRBJ2-4	-	TGTGCCAGCAGCTCACCGGGTTCAGCCAAAAACATTCAGTACTTC	CASSSPGSAKNIQYF
TRBV29-1	TRBD2	TRBJ2-1	-	TGCAGCGTCCGCCAGCGGGAGGTCCACAATGAGCAGTTCTTC	CSVRQREVHNEQFF
TRBV5-4	TRBD2	TRBJ2-7	-	TGTGCCAGCAGCTTGGAAGCGGGAGGGCGGGAGCAGTACTTC	CASSLEAGGREQYF
TRBV27	TRBD1	TRBJ1-6	-	TGTGCCAGCAGGAGCGACGGGGACAGGGTATCACCCCTCCACTTT	CASRSDGDRVSPLHF
TRBV14	-	TRBJ2-5	once	TGTGCCAGCAGCCAGTCCCTCTTAGCGATATCGCGAGAGACCCAGTACTTC	CASSQSLLAISRETQYF
TRBV28	TRBD1	TRBJ2-1	-	TGTGCCAGCAGTCCTCCGGACAGGGTAGAAGCCCGTGTGAATGAGCAGTTCTTC	CASSPPDRVEARVNEQFF
TRBV3-1/TRBV3-2	-	TRBJ2-7	-	TGTGCCAGCAGCCTCCCAAACGGGAACCACCCTTACGAGCAGTACTTC	CASSLPNGNHPYEQYF
TRBV9	TRBD1	TRBJ1-2	-	TGTGCCAGCAGCGTCAGGGGGCTTGAAGCTGGCTACACCTTC	CASSVRGLEAGYTF
TRBV27	-	TRBJ1-2	-	TGTGCCAGCAGTTTATCATTTGAAGGGGTTTCAGGGGGCTACACCTTC	CASSLSFEGVSGGYTF
TRBV6-2/TRBV6-3	-	TRBJ1-5	-	TGTGCCAGCAGTTACCGAGGAGGGATTAGCAATCAGCCCCAGCATTTT	CASSYRGGISNQPQHF
TRBV5-6	TRBD2	TRBJ2-3	-	TGTGCCAGCAGCCGAAATTGGCGGGAGGGCGTGGGAACAGATACGCAGTATTTT	CASSRNWREGVGTDTQYF
TRBV6-5	-	TRBJ2-1	-	TGTGCCAGCAGAGACTTAGACCAAGCGGTATATGAGCAGTTCTTC	CASRDLDQAVYEQFF
TRBV7-2	-	TRBJ2-1	once	TGTGCCAGCAGCCCCCCGGGTGGCTTTCGGGAGCAGTTCTTC	CASSPPGGFREQFF
TRBV7-6	-	TRBJ1-1	-	TGTGCCAGCAGCTTAGGGGGCGCGGACACTGAAGCTTTCTTT	CASSLGGADTEAFF
TRBV18	TRBD1	TRBJ2-7	-	TGTGCCAGCTCACCAGGGACAGGGGCTTGGGAGCAGTACTTC	CASSPGTGAWEQYF
TRBV27	-	TRBJ1-1	-	TGTGCCAGCAGCCATTTCAAGGCCGGGGCTGAAGCTTTCTTT	CASSHFKAGAEAFF
TRBV18	TRBD1	TRBJ1-5	-	TGTGCCAGCTCACCCGACAGGGCCCATCAGCCCCAGCATTTT	CASSPDRAHQPQHF
TRBV3-1/TRBV3-2	-	TRBJ1-1	-	TGTGCCAGCAGCCAAATTGCGAGCGAAGCTTTCTTT	CASSQIASEAFF
TRBV5-1	-	TRBJ2-2	-	TGCGCCAGCAGCTTAGGACTTAACACCGGGGAGCTGTTTTTT	CASSLGLNTGELFF
TRBV27	TRBD1	TRBJ1-2	-	TGTGCCAGCAGCGACGACAGGGGCTATGGCTACACCTTC	CASSDDRGYGYTF
TRBV7-3	-	TRBJ2-2	-	TGTGCCAGCAGCTTATCGGTGAACACCGGGGAGCTGTTTTTT	CASSLSVNTGELFF
TRBV7-2	TRBD2	TRBJ2-7	once	TGTGCCAGCAGCTTGGACGCGGCAGGGAGGGGTGAGCAGTACTTC	CASSLDAAGRGEQYF
TRBV24-1	TRBD2	TRBJ2-3	once	TGTGCCACCAGTGATTTGCAGGCTAGCGGTAGCACAGATACGCAGTATTTT	CATSDLQASGSTDTQYF
TRBV27	TRBD1	TRBJ1-4	-	TGTGCCAGCAGTTCGCCGACAGGGGGTCAAGAAAAACTGTTTTTT	CASSSPTGGQEKLFF
TRBV12-3/TRBV12-4	-	TRBJ1-1	-	TGTGCCAGCAGCAGGGCAGGCAACACTGAAGCTTTCTTT	CASSRAGNTEAFF
TRBV2	TRBD1	TRBJ1-1	-	TGTGCCAGCAGTGGGGACAGGGAGACTGAAGCTTTCTTT	CASSGDRETEAFF
TRBV18	TRBD2	TRBJ2-3	-	TGTGCCAGCTCATCTAGCGGCCACACAGATACGCAGTATTTT	CASSSSGHTDTQYF
TRBV5-6	-	TRBJ2-1	few	TGTGCCAGCAGCCACCGGGATCCTTACAATGAGCAGTTCTTC	CASSHRDPYNEQFF
TRBV7-3	-	TRBJ2-3	-	TGTGCCAGCAGCGCCTCTACGGCAGATACGCAGTATTTT	CASSASTADTQYF
TRBV15	-	TRBJ1-1	-	TGTGCCACCAGCAGAGCCGATGGACAGCCTATGAACACTGAAGCTTTCTTT	CATSRADGQPMNTEAFF
TRBV10-3	TRBD1	TRBJ1-1	-	TGTGCCATCAGCACAGGGGGCGCCCGTGAAGCTTTCTTT	CAISTGGAREAFF
TRBV5-1	TRBD1	TRBJ1-6	-	TGCGCCAGCAGCTTGGAGGGGGCGGGATCACCCCTCCACTTT	CASSLEGAGSPLHF